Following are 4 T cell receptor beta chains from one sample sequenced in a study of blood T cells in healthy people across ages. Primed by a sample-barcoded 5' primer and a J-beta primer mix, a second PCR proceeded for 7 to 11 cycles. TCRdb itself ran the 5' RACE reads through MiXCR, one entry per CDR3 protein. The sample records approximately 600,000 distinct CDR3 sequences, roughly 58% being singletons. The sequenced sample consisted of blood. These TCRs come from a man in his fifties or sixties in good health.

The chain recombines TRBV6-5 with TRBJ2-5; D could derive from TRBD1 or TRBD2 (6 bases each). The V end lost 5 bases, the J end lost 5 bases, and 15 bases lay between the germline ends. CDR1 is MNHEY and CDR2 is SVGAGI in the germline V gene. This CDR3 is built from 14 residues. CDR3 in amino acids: CASSQQGGKETQYF. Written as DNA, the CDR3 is TGTGCCAGCAGTCAACAGGGAGGCAAGGAGACCCAGTACTTC.

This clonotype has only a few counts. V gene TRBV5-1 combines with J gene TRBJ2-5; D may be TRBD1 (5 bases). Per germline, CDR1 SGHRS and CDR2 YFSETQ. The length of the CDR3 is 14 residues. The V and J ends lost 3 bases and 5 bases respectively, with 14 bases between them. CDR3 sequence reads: CASSSIGVRETQYF. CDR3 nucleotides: TGCGCCAGCAGCTCGATAGGGGTGCGGGAGACCCAGTACTTC.

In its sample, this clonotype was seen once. The CDR3 sequence: CASSRKMLGPPYNEQFF. The CDR3 nucleotides read TGTGCCAGCAGTCGAAAAATGTTAGGGCCCCCATACAATGAGCAGTTCTTC. V gene TRBV6-1 combines with J gene TRBJ2-1; D is unclear. CDR3 length: 17 amino acids. V was cut by 5 bases and J by 4 bases, with 21 bases left in between. CDR1 and CDR2 from the germline V gene are MNHNS and SASEGT.

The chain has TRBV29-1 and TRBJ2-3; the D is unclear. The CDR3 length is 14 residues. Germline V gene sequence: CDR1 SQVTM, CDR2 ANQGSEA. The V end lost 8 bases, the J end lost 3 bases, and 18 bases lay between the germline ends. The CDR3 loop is CSFCGVGLTDTQYF. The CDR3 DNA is TGCAGCTTTTGTGGCGTAGGGTTGACAGATACGCAGTATTTT.